Reported below is one T cell receptor beta chain. Its antigen remains unidentified. V gave up 6 bases and J gave up 1 base; unmatched junction bases: 5. Germline V gene lookup returns CDR1 SNHLY and CDR2 FYNNEI. The CDR3 is 15 amino acids. The data stem from a study of cytomegalovirus exposure and HLA in healthy donors. In the study overall: Earlier sequencing of 200 million or so T cells yielded roughly 120 million unique TCR beta sequences. Findings of the study overall: There were around 160 TCR beta chains listed as cytomegalovirus-associated. Reportedly, diagnosis of cytomegalovirus status by the classifier showed high specificity and sensitivity. A further, later analysis showed that HLA-associated TCR beta chains (compared with equally common others) were more clonally expanded.

PCR primers comprised 60 Vbeta and 13 Jbeta primers. Here immunoSEQ multiplex PCR was the method, and the copy in TCRdb shows in-frame clones only, minus some. Of about 130,000 clones in the sample, about two thirds were seen once. The rearrangement links TRBV2 to TRBJ2-2; the match to TRBD2 covers 7 bases. Sequenced material: PBMCs. The clonotype was recovered from a woman aged 60-70 years in good health and CMV-seropositive. CDR3 region: CASSLSGGNTGELFF. The DNA for the CDR3 is TGTGCCAGCAGCCTATCGGGGGGGAACACCGGGGAGCTGTTTTTT.